This TCR beta chain was obtained from a study of CD8 T cells in Susac syndrome. An amount of RNA that ranged from roughly 0.45 to 1 ug was reverse transcribed with random hexamers. Amplification of TCR beta CDR3 used immunoSEQ multiplex PCR across 54 Vbeta and 13 Jbeta. TCRdb fed the immunoSEQ multiplex PCR reads into MiXCR, producing one record per CDR3 protein. The table has fewer than 350,000 distinct CDR3 sequences, almost 85% seen once. The V gene's germline CDR1 is MNHEY and CDR2 SMNVEV (reference sequence). Trimming removed 3 bases from V and 4 bases from J; junction bases left unmatched: 12. The CDR3 spans 18 residues. Sequencing targeted TCR beta in blood CD8+ and CD4+ T cells. The multiple sclerosis controls were treatment-naive patients, and their relapsing-remitting disease was stable or active. While CD8+ and CD4+ T cells were isolated negatively, TEMRA cells were enriched by FACS.

Sequencing used CD8+ T cells from PBMCs. The sequence was collected from a human donor with multiple sclerosis. The chain recombines TRBV27 with TRBJ2-1; 10 bases are a match to TRBD2. The CDR3 DNA sequence: TGTGCCAGCAGTTTCCAGCTAGCGGGAGTGGGGGTATACAATGAGCAGTTCTTC. This encodes CASSFQLAGVGVYNEQFF.